The clone carrying this TCR beta chain appeared many times. What it binds is not known. This entry is derived from a study of T cells in Graves' hyperthyroidism and ophthalmopathy. Whole-study results and caveats: Blood also contained most expanded thyroid clonotypes above 0.001. The authors' 13 V-J model separated ophthalmopathy from stable hyperthyroidism.

V lost 1 base and J lost 0, with 8 bases in between. The germline CDR1 and CDR2 sequences are DFQATT and SNEGSKA (reference sequence). This CDR3 spans 14 amino acids. The PBMCs were sourced from fresh peripheral blood (more than 9 ml). The CDR3 regions of TCR beta were amplified from RNA transcripts. TCR CDR3 regions were first amplified by RT-PCR with HTBI primers. TCRdb reprocessed the multiplex PCR reads via MiXCR and lists one record per CDR3 protein. The table includes about 260,000 distinct CDR3 sequences, about a sixth detected once. The sample taken for sequencing was blood. The receptor was isolated from a woman younger than 30 with Graves' ophthalmopathy. The chain uses TRBV20-1 and TRBJ2-3, with a weak D call TRBD2 (5 bases). This chain's CDR3 is CSARADSSTDTQYF. CDR3 DNA: TGCAGTGCTAGAGCGGACTCTAGCACAGATACGCAGTATTTT.